The entry below describes one TCR beta chain. Its target is unknown. Germline CDR1 SEHNR, CDR2 FQNEAQ (reference sequence). The CDR3 consists of 15 residues. V lost 2 bases and J 0 bases, leaving 10 bases between the germline ends. TCRdb processed the 5' RACE reads anew with MiXCR; each CDR3 protein has one entry. The profile shows 250,000 or so distinct CDR3 sequences, roughly 12% of them singletons. This entry comes from a study of identical twins. Study-wide results and limits: Excess sharing by twins proved weaker in beta out-of-frame sequences.

These data also formed part of another study, on yellow fever vaccine responses in identical twins.

The receptor's source is a young woman in good health. The chain couples TRBV7-9 to TRBJ2-5, with D hard to call. Sequenced material: memory (CD45RO+) T cells sorted from blood. Here the CDR3 reads CASSLLVPYQETQYF. The CDR3 coding sequence is TGTGCCAGCAGCTTATTGGTACCGTACCAAGAGACCCAGTACTTC.